This T cell receptor (beta chain) stems from a study of blood T cell repertoires in COVID-19. Study information: Samples representing acute and convalescent COVID-19 were sourced from the United States, Italy and Spain. PBMCs, B-cell-depleted T cells, or T cells provided the cDNA or gDNA that made up the material.

Germline CDR1 and CDR2: MNHEY and SVGAGI. There are 14 residues in the CDR3. Unmatched junction bases numbered 6, after V lost 6 bases and J lost 2 bases. As processed by the authors: For nucleated cells, counts were estimated from reference gene primer amplification. The assay was immunoSEQ multiplex PCR, and TCRdb's table has in-frame clones only and misses some. That table furnishes V, J and clone size, whereas the DNA furnished D and trimming. The sample holds some 280,000 clones, around four fifths seen once. The origin of this receptor is a woman aged 45-65 years with active or convalescent COVID-19. The source material was peripheral blood. The J gene is TRBJ2-7, the V gene TRBV6-5; 8 bases align to TRBD1. The CDR3 DNA reads as TGTGCCAGCAGAACAGGGGGAAGAACCTACGAGCAGTACTTC. Translating it yields CASRTGGRTYEQYF.